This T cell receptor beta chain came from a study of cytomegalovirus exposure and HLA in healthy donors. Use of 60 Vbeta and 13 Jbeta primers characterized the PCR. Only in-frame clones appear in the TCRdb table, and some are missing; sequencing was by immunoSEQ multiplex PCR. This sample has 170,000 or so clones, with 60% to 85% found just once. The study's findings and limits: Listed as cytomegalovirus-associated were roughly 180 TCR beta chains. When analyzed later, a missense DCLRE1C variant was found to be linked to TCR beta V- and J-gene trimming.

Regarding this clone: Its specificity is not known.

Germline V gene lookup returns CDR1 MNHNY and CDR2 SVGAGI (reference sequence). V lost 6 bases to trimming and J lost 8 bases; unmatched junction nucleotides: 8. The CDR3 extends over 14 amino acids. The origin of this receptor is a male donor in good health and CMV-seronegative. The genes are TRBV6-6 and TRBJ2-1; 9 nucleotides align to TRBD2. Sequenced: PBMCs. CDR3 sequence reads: CASSPGRGGDEQFF. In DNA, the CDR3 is TGTGCCAGCAGCCCGGGGCGGGGGGGGGATGAGCAGTTCTTC.